This passage covers 20 T cell receptor beta chains from one sample sequenced in a study of Tregs in tolerant kidney transplant recipients. Related graft donors supplied nonmyeloablative bone marrow transplants, and mixed chimerism was transient. This table comes from immunoSEQ multiplex PCR, and its TCRdb copy is limited to in-frame clones, with some not included. This listing includes about 14,000 clones. The sample consisted of CD8+ T cells from blood (PBMCs), taken 6 months after the transplant. These TCRs come from a human patient who received a combined kidney and bone marrow transplant. Part of the T cell pool may stem from the graft donor.

Details on this clone: The sequence runs out 3 residues before the end of the CDR3; the remainder is reconstructed from the germline J gene. The V gene is TRBV27, the J gene TRBJ2-7; D is possibly TRBD2 (5 bases). V was trimmed by 2 bases and J by 6 bases, leaving 11 bases between them. The CDR3 loop spans 13 amino acids. The germline V gene has CDR1 MNHEY and CDR2 SMNVEV (reference sequence). This CDR3 reads CASSLTRSVEQYF. The covered CDR3 bases are TGTGCCAGCAGTTTAACTAGAAGTGTCGAG.

As concerns this clone: Read data end 3 residues before the CDR3 end; the end is taken from the germline J gene. V and J are TRBV7-9 and TRBJ2-7, with D tentatively TRBD2 (6 bases). V lost 5 bases and J lost 3, with 11 bases in between. CDR1 is SEHNR and CDR2 is FQNEAQ in the germline V gene (reference sequence). CDR3 size: 13 residues. CDR3 amino acids: CASSHSGDYEQYF. The sequenced part of the CDR3 DNA is TGTGCCAGCAGCCATTCGGGGGACTACGAG. Complete variable domain (other parts from reference TRBV7-9 and TRBJ2-7): DTGVSQNPRHKITKRGQNVTFRCDPISEHNRLYWYRQTLGQGPEFLTYFQNEAQLEKSRLLSDRFSAERPKGSFSTLEIQRTEQGDSAMYLCASSHSGDYEQYFGPGTRLTVT.

Notes on this clone: The sequence runs out 3 residues before the end of the CDR3; the remainder is reconstructed from the germline J gene. The chain employs TRBV19 and TRBJ2-3, with D possibly TRBD2 on 6 matching bases. The CDR3 totals 13 residues. Trimming left V 1 base short and J 4 bases short, with 6 bases between. Germline assignment: CDR1 LNHDA and CDR2 SQIVND (reference sequence). The part of the CDR3 DNA that was read is TGTGCCAGTAGTATAGGGGGGGCAGATACG. Protein: CASSIGGADT. The full CDR3 sequence reads CASSIGGADTQYF.

Comments on this clone: The read ends 3 residues shy of where the CDR3 ends; the end is completed using the germline J gene. The V call is TRBV5-1, the J call TRBJ1-4; TRBD1 is a possible D gene (6 bases). The germline V gene encodes CDR1 SGHRS and CDR2 YFSETQ. V dropped 0 bases and J dropped 8 bases, with 11 bases sitting between them. This CDR3 has 14 residues. This chain's CDR3 is CASSLETGREKLFF. The part of the CDR3 DNA that was read is TGCGCCAGCAGCTTGGAAACAGGGAGAGAAAAA.

About this clone: The CDR3 is cut off 3 residues early in the read; its end comes from the germline J gene. J is TRBJ2-7 and V is TRBV2, with TRBD2 matching over 8 bases. V shed 3 bases and J 1 base; nucleotides not matched to a gene: 2. The CDR3 totals 14 residues. The germline CDR1 and CDR2 sequences are SNHLY and FYNNEI. This CDR3 reads CASSESSGSYEQYF. Incomplete CDR3 DNA: TGTGCCAGCAGTGAGTCTAGCGGGTCCTACGAG.

Regarding this clone: The CDR3 end lies 3 residues beyond the end of the read and is filled in from the germline J gene. The gene calls are TRBV5-1 and TRBJ1-1; D is uncertain. The V and J ends lost 2 bases and 0 bases respectively, with 11 bases between them. The CDR3 loop spans 15 amino acids. Germline V lookup: CDR1 SGHRS, CDR2 YFSETQ. CDR3 sequence reads: CASSFTNSLNTEAFF. The CDR3 DNA, read in part, is TGCGCCAGCAGCTTTACAAACAGCTTGAACACTGAA.

About this clone: Sequencing ends 3 residues short of the CDR3 end; the germline J gene provides the rest. This chain links TRBV14 with TRBJ2-5; 7 bases are a match to TRBD1. The J segment lost 5 bases and the V segment lost 3 bases, leaving 3 bases of the junction unmatched. Germline V gene sequence: CDR1 SGHDN, CDR2 FVKESK. The CDR3 has 13 residues. This chain's CDR3 is CASSQGQSETQYF. CDR3 bases read: TGTGCCAGCAGCCAGGGACAGAGTGAGACC. Supplemented by reference TRBV14 and TRBJ2-5, the full variable domain reads EAGVTQFPSHSVIEKGQTVTLRCDPISGHDNLYWYRRVMGKEIKFLLHFVKESKQDESGMPNNRFLAERTGGTYSTLKVQPAELEDSGVYFCASSQGQSETQYFGPGTRLLVL.

The CDR3 sequence is CASSLRGGTEAFF. Incomplete CDR3 DNA: TGTGCCAGCAGCTTAAGGGGGGGCACTGAA. This chain links TRBV7-9 with TRBJ1-1, with D perhaps matching TRBD1 (6 bases). The read comes to an end 3 residues before the CDR3 does, leaving the germline J gene to fill in the end. CDR3 size: 13 residues. Germline CDR1 is SEHNR and CDR2 is FQNEAQ (reference sequence). Trimming removed 2 bases at V and 4 bases at J, with 8 bases between.

In regard to this clone: The read finishes 3 residues shy of the CDR3 end, and the germline J gene is used to complete it. This rearrangement joins TRBV9 to TRBJ2-1; 11 positions agree with TRBD2. This CDR3 comprises 15 residues. Germline lookup yields CDR1 SGDLS and CDR2 YYNGEE. Trimming at V came to 3 bases and at J to 3 bases, leaving 2 bases not matched to a gene. The CDR3 DNA, read in part, is TGTGCCAGCAGCGGACTAGCGGGAATCTACAATGAG. Encoded protein: CASSGLAGIYNE. Given in full, the CDR3 is CASSGLAGIYNEQFF.

With regard to this clone: The read ends 3 residues before the CDR3 terminus; that terminus is restored from the germline J gene. The chain carries TRBV9 and TRBJ2-3, with a possible D match to TRBD2 (7 bases). CDR3 length: 15 amino acids. Germline-derived CDR1 and CDR2 are SGDLS and YYNGEE. Partial CDR3 DNA: TGTGCCAGCAGCGCCGATTCAGGGGCGGGGGAGACG. It translates to CASSADSGAGET. The complete CDR3 sequence is CASSADSGAGETQYF.

Of note for this clone: From the germline J gene comes the end of the CDR3, since the read stops 3 residues before it. The chain has TRBV6-2 or TRBV6-3 and TRBJ2-7, with D uncertain. Germline loops: CDR1 MNHEY, CDR2 SVGEGT. Trimming pared 0 bases from V and 2 bases from J, leaving 8 bases between. This CDR3 contains 14 residues. The CDR3 loop reads CASSYSAGPYEQYF. CDR3 DNA (partial): TGTGCCAGCAGTTACTCCGCAGGCCCCTACGAG.

In terms of frequency, this clone is medium-sized. The sample holds other DNA sequences that translate to the same CDR3. The part of the CDR3 DNA that was read is TGTGCCAGTAGTATACCCCTCGGTGGTGAA. The encoded protein is CASSIPLGGE. The full CDR3 protein reads CASSIPLGGEAFF. The J gene is TRBJ1-1, the V gene TRBV19; D not certain. The sequenced fragment ends 3 residues before the CDR3 boundary, so the rest is inferred from the germline J gene. The CDR3 has 13 residues. Germline lookup yields CDR1 LNHDA and CDR2 SQIVND (reference sequence). Trimming took off 2 bases at V and 7 bases at J, with 11 bases between the two ends.

Concerning this clone: The read ends 3 residues shy of where the CDR3 ends; the end is completed using the germline J gene. The rearrangement joins TRBV7-2 to TRBJ2-5, with D possibly being TRBD2 (6 bases). The CDR3 is made up of 11 amino acids. The ends were cut back, 7 bases at V and 7 bases at J, with 10 bases in the middle. CDR1 is SGHTA, CDR2 FQGNSA, per germline. The CDR3 loop reads CASNTGGTQYF. The part of the CDR3 DNA that was read is TGTGCCAGCAACACCGGGGGGACC.

Concerning this clone: The CDR3 goes on 3 residues after the read ends, and that part is filled in from the germline J gene. The J gene is TRBJ2-2, the V gene TRBV20-1, with a weak D call TRBD1 (5 bases). From germline, CDR1 is DFQATT and CDR2 SNEGSKA (reference sequence). V lost 0 bases and J 4 bases, leaving 6 bases between the germline ends. The CDR3 is made up of 13 amino acids. CDR3 protein: CSARDRVTGELFF. The CDR3 DNA, read in part, is TGCAGTGCTAGAGACAGGGTCACCGGGGAG.

A note on this clone: The sequence runs out 3 residues before the end of the CDR3; the remainder is reconstructed from the germline J gene. This chain links TRBV7-9 with TRBJ2-5, with D unresolved. The CDR3 totals 13 residues. Germline V gene lookup returns CDR1 SEHNR and CDR2 FQNEAQ (reference sequence). This CDR3 is CASSLEASDTQYF. Partial CDR3 DNA: TGTGCCAGCAGCTTAGAGGCTAGTGATACC.

Concerning this clone: One end of the junction is discordant with germline, which a read error may explain. The CDR3 end falls 3 residues outside the read, so it is completed with the germline J gene. The V call is TRBV4-2, the J call TRBJ2-7; a weak D match, TRBD2 (5 bases). The CDR3 loop spans 15 amino acids. Germline CDR1 and CDR2: LGHNA and YNFKEQ. The CDR3 DNA, read in part, is TGCGCCAGCAGCCAAGTCGGAGGTGAAGGGTACGAG. Translating it yields CASSQVGGEGYE. The entire CDR3 is CASSQVGGEGYEQYF.

In the case of this clone: The CDR3 end falls 3 residues outside the read, so it is completed with the germline J gene. The J gene is TRBJ1-2, the V gene TRBV7-2; D is undetermined. Germline-derived CDR1 and CDR2 are SGHTA and FQGNSA. This CDR3 has 14 residues. CDR3 DNA (partial): TGTGCCAGCAGCCACCTAACGGGGTTAAATGAC. As protein: CASSHLTGLND. The CDR3, in full, reads CASSHLTGLNDYTF.

Details on this clone: The CDR3 extends 3 residues past the end of the read, so its final part is completed from the germline J gene. V is TRBV19 and J is TRBJ1-2, with TRBD1 as a possible D gene (6 bases). V lost 4 bases and J 0 bases, leaving 9 bases between the germline ends. Germline-derived CDR1 and CDR2 are LNHDA and SQIVND (reference sequence). This CDR3 has 14 residues. The CDR3 protein is CASSTWTANYGYTF. The DNA read from the CDR3 is TGTGCCAGTAGTACATGGACAGCTAACTATGGC.

On this clone itself: The DNA ends 3 residues before the CDR3 does, and the rest of the CDR3 is filled in from the germline J gene. The V gene is TRBV7-8, the J gene TRBJ2-3, with D maybe TRBD1 (6 bases). This CDR3 is 16 amino acids long. V was cut by 7 bases and J by 2 bases, with 19 bases left in between. From germline, CDR1 is SGHVS and CDR2 FQNEAQ. The CDR3 spells CASIPPGTRITDTQYF. The DNA read from the CDR3 is TGTGCCAGCATTCCCCCGGGGACACGGATCACAGATACG.

Comments on this clone: The junction does not match germline at one end; this may be a read error. The CDR3 goes on 3 residues after the read ends, and that part is filled in from the germline J gene. The chain is built from TRBV19 and TRBJ2-1; 11 bases match TRBD2. The CDR3 spans 16 residues. CDR1 and CDR2 from the germline V gene are LNHDA and SQIVND (reference sequence). The CDR3 loop is CATSIDPSGGIYEQFF. The covered CDR3 bases are TGCGCCACTAGTATAGATCCTAGCGGGGGGATATATGAG.